This T cell receptor (beta chain) was captured in a study of control samples from healthy donors and cancer patients (dated by TCRdb to 2020 to 2021). Receptors were amplified or captured by the immunoSEQ multiplex PCR assay. As stored in TCRdb, this immuneACCESS dataset retains in-frame rearrangements with V and J assigned. A fraction of the clones does not appear; measured against another copy, unresolved V genes explain less than half of the discrepancy, and the remainder lacks a known reason. The sample records around 100,000 clones, roughly nine tenths of which are singletons. Jointly, the top ten make up less than 2.5% of the sample. Points on this clone: What antigen it recognizes has not been identified. No much larger clone is present one base from it, and per-base qualities are unavailable.

V and J are truncated by 2 bases and 4 bases respectively, leaving an intervening sequence of 16 bases. CDR1 SGHKS and CDR2 YYEKEE were looked up in the germline V gene (reference sequence). Taken from cysteine to phenylalanine, the CDR3 has 15 residues. The kept DNA is CDR3 alone, 45 bases in frame from the first base. This chain is built from TRBV5-5 and TRBJ2-7; TRBD2 is a possible D gene, resting on 6 matching bases. Sequenced sample: blood. The receptor comes from a young woman in good health. Here the CDR3 is given as CASSFGTVGGYEQYF. In nucleotides, the sequence is TGTGCCAGCAGCTTTGGGACGGTGGGGGGTTACGAGCAGTACTTC.